The 23 T cell receptor beta chains listed next were all sequenced from one sample in a study of blood T cell repertoires in COVID-19. Libraries were prepared by immunoSEQ multiplex PCR; TCRdb keeps only in-frame clonotypes and omits some of them. Altogether some 240,000 clones are present, roughly 87% being singletons, with the ten largest covering around 7.8%. The specimen was peripheral blood. These receptors all stem from a man aged 55-75 years who had recovered from COVID-19.

This rearrangement joins TRBV6-5 to TRBJ2-1, with D tentatively TRBD2 (5 bases). The V and J ends lost 0 bases and 9 bases respectively, with 9 bases between them. The CDR3 totals 13 residues. CDR1 is MNHEY and CDR2 is SVGAGI in the germline V gene. The CDR3 DNA sequence: TGTGCCAGCAGTTACTCCTTCAGCGGTGAGCAGTTCTTC. It is translated as CASSYSFSGEQFF.

This clone was counted a few times. The same CDR3 also results from other DNA sequences found in this sample. This chain connects TRBV27 to TRBJ1-2, with D perhaps TRBD1 (6 bases). CDR1 is MNHEY, CDR2 SMNVEV, per germline (reference sequence). Between the trimmed V and J ends, which lost 2 bases and 4 bases, there was a span of 8 bases. The CDR3 length is 13 residues. CDR3 in amino acids: CASSLAGAYGYTF. As DNA, the CDR3 is TGTGCCAGCAGTTTAGCAGGGGCCTATGGCTACACCTTC.

The CDR3 loop is CASSFRQGKGSPLHF. CDR3 nucleotides: TGCGCCAGCAGCTTCCGACAGGGAAAAGGCTCACCCCTCCACTTT. The genes are TRBV5-1 and TRBJ1-6, with 7 positions matching TRBD1. Germline V gene data show CDR1 as SGHRS and CDR2 as YFSETQ. CDR3 length equals 15 residues. J gave up 10 bases and V 2 bases, and 9 bases lay outside the gene matches.

The genes are TRBV30 and TRBJ1-2; no clear D gene. CDR1 GTSNPN and CDR2 SVGIG come from the germline V gene (reference sequence). This CDR3 contains 15 residues. The germline V and J ends were trimmed by 0 bases and 6 bases, with 17 bases remaining between them. In DNA form, the CDR3 reads TGTGCCTGGAGTGTAAGCATCGTGCCGGGAAATGGCTACACCTTC. It yields the protein CAWSVSIVPGNGYTF.

The V gene is TRBV2, the J gene TRBJ2-3; 9 bases fit TRBD1. Germline V gene lookup returns CDR1 SNHLY and CDR2 FYNNEI. V was clipped by 6 bases and J by 6 bases; unmatched bases: 7. The CDR3 is 14 amino acids. CDR3 nucleotide sequence: TGTGCCAGCAGGGTGGACAGGGGCTGGGATACGCAGTATTTT. It is translated as CASRVDRGWDTQYF.

The chain uses TRBV20-1 and TRBJ1-1; a weak D match, TRBD1 (5 bases). Germline CDR1 and CDR2: DFQATT and SNEGSKA (reference sequence). The germline V and J ends were trimmed by 5 bases and 6 bases, with 10 bases remaining between them. CDR3 length: 11 residues. The CDR3 DNA reads as TGCAGTGCTGGCAGGGTCGCTGAAGCTTTCTTT. Amino acid sequence: CSAGRVAEAFF.

In this sample, this clone turned up once. The gene calls are TRBV6-1 and TRBJ2-1; TRBD2 is a possible D gene (6 bases). CDR1 is MNHNS, CDR2 SASEGT, per germline. V lost 4 bases to trimming and J lost 5 bases, with 18 bases between them. The CDR3 is made up of 16 amino acids. As DNA, the CDR3 is TGTGCCAGCAGTGGTGCAAAGGGAGGTGGAAACAATGAGCAGTTCTTC. Amino acids: CASSGAKGGGNNEQFF.

This chain uses TRBV7-9 with TRBJ2-5; D is ambiguous. The CDR3 runs 14 residues. Germline V lookup: CDR1 SEHNR, CDR2 FQNEAQ (reference sequence). With 1 base removed from V and 1 base from J, the gap between germline ends came to 7 bases. CDR3 coding DNA: TGTGCCAGCAGCTTAGGAGTGTTCCAAGAGACCCAGTACTTC. Residues: CASSLGVFQETQYF.

The chain uses TRBV18 and TRBJ1-2; weak D call: TRBD1 (6 bases). Trimming removed 3 bases from V and 4 bases from J, with 21 bases in between. The CDR3 covers 17 residues. Germline lookup yields CDR1 KGHSH and CDR2 LQKENI. The CDR3: CASSPDVWDNPRYGYTF. Written as DNA, the CDR3 is TGTGCCAGCTCACCGGACGTTTGGGACAACCCCCGCTATGGCTACACCTTC. Using reference TRBV18 and TRBJ1-2 for the parts outside the CDR3, the full variable domain is NAGVMQNPRHLVRRRGQEARLRCSPMKGHSHVYWYRQLPEEGLKFMVYLQKENIIDESGMPKERFSAEFPKEGPSILRIQQVVRGDSAAYFCASSPDVWDNPRYGYTFGSGTRLTVV.

The chain employs TRBV6-4 and TRBJ2-2, with 7 bases matching TRBD1. This CDR3 spans 15 amino acids. Trimming took 10 bases from V and 4 from J; bases not matched to a gene: 12. Germline V gene lookup returns CDR1 MRHNA and CDR2 SNTAGT. CDR3: CATRETGTITGELFF. CDR3 nucleotides: TGTGCCACTAGAGAGACAGGGACGATCACCGGGGAGCTGTTTTTT.

This clone came up once. This rearrangement joins TRBV19 to TRBJ2-7; tentatively, D is TRBD2 (6 bases). The V end was cut by 6 bases, the J end by 3 bases, with 18 bases between. The CDR3 sequence is 15 residues long. The germline gives CDR1 LNHDA, CDR2 SQIVND (reference sequence). This chain's CDR3 is CASRPGRDSNYEQYF. The CDR3 nucleotides are TGTGCCAGTAGACCCGGGCGGGACTCGAACTACGAGCAGTACTTC.

The V gene is TRBV9, the J gene TRBJ2-2, with a weak D call TRBD2 (6 bases). The CDR3 runs 14 residues. Trimming shortened V by 3 bases and J by 6 bases, and 12 bases separated the two germline ends. CDR1 and CDR2 (germline): SGDLS, YYNGEE. The CDR3 spells CASSETPGAGELFF. The CDR3 DNA is TGTGCCAGCAGCGAAACTCCGGGGGCCGGGGAGCTGTTTTTT.

V and J are TRBV10-2 and TRBJ1-4, with 10 bases lining up with TRBD1. Germline CDR1 and CDR2: WSHSY and SAAADI. CDR3 length: 17 amino acids. Trimming cost V 6 bases and J 4 bases; bases outside gene matches: 11. The CDR3 bases are TGCGCCAGCAGACCGGACAGGGGGGCCTACCTTAATGAAAAACTGTTTTTT. It yields the protein CASRPDRGAYLNEKLFF.

This clone has only a few counts. The rearrangement joins TRBV5-5 to TRBJ2-7; 10 bases map to TRBD2. Germline V gene sequence: CDR1 SGHKS, CDR2 YYEKEE (reference sequence). V shed 4 bases, J shed 12 bases, and the junction held 13 bases outside the gene matches. CDR3 length: 14 amino acids. This CDR3 is CASSTGLALGYRYF. The CDR3 DNA reads TGTGCCAGCAGCACGGGACTAGCGTTAGGTTACAGGTACTTC.

The chain is built from TRBV29-1 and TRBJ2-2, with a possible D match to TRBD1 (5 bases). This CDR3 contains 13 residues. Germline V gene sequence: CDR1 SQVTM, CDR2 ANQGSEA. With 5 bases removed from V and 2 bases from J, the gap between germline ends came to 9 bases. For the CDR3, the DNA is TGCAGCGTTCTGACAGCTAACACCGGGGAGCTGTTTTTT. It yields the protein CSVLTANTGELFF.

The V and J genes are TRBV5-4 and TRBJ2-1; 9 bases are a match to TRBD2. Trimming removed 4 bases from V and 8 bases from J; junction bases left unmatched: 7. This CDR3 is 14 amino acids long. Germline CDR1 SGHNT, CDR2 YYREEE (reference sequence). The CDR3 bases are TGTGCCAGCAGCCTGGGACTAGCTTTCGATGAGCAGTTCTTC. Protein product: CASSLGLAFDEQFF.

The gene calls are TRBV9 and TRBJ1-1, with D unresolved. The germline CDR1 and CDR2 sequences are SGDLS and YYNGEE. This CDR3 is built from 13 residues. V lost 1 base, J lost 1 base, and 5 bases lay in between. As DNA, the CDR3 is TGTGCCAGCAGCGTATATCCGAACACTGAAGCTTTCTTT. Protein product: CASSVYPNTEAFF.

The sample holds a few counts of this clone. The rearrangement uses TRBV2 and TRBJ1-3, with 8 bases lining up with TRBD1. The CDR3 has 14 amino acids. Germline loops: CDR1 SNHLY, CDR2 FYNNEI. The ends lost 4 bases at V and 4 bases at J; junction bases unmatched: 3. The CDR3 DNA is TGTGCCAGCAGTGTCGGACAGGGAGGAAACACCATATATTTT. This encodes CASSVGQGGNTIYF.

The V call is TRBV28, the J call TRBJ2-4, with D tentatively TRBD2 (5 bases). The V end lost 9 bases, the J end lost 1 base, and 16 bases lay between the germline ends. Germline V gives CDR1 MDHEN, CDR2 SYDVKM. The CDR3 sequence is 15 residues long. DNA for the CDR3: TGTGCCAGTCTGGCGGGCAGGAGGGCCAAAAACATTCAGTACTTC. Translating gives CASLAGRRAKNIQYF. The variable domain in full, with the rest retrieved from reference TRBV28 and TRBJ2-4, is DVKVTQSSRYLVKRTGEKVFLECVQDMDHENMFWYRQDPGLGLRLIYFSYDVKMKEKGDIPEGYSVSREKKERFSLILESASTNQTSMYLCASLAGRRAKNIQYFGAGTRLSVL.

The chain has TRBV2 and TRBJ1-1; D is perhaps TRBD1 (6 bases). The CDR3 is 14 residues long. V was shortened by 2 bases and J by 1 base, with 8 bases between the two germline ends. Germline V gene sequence: CDR1 SNHLY, CDR2 FYNNEI. The CDR3 loop is CASSEQGRNTEAFF. The CDR3 DNA reads as TGTGCCAGCAGTGAACAGGGGCGGAACACTGAAGCTTTCTTT. The full variable domain, with the rest looked up from reference TRBV2 and TRBJ1-1, is EPEVTQTPSHQVTQMGQEVILRCVPISNHLYFYWYRQILGQKVEFLVSFYNNEISEKSEIFDDQFSVERPDGSNFTLKIRSTKLEDSAMYFCASSEQGRNTEAFFGQGTRLTVV.

The chain recombines TRBV2 with TRBJ2-3; TRBD1 agrees at 8 bases. The trim removed 5 bases at V and 0 bases at J, leaving 4 bases unmatched. CDR1 and CDR2 (germline): SNHLY, FYNNEI. This CDR3 spans 15 amino acids. The CDR3 here is CASSRQGKSTDTQYF. The CDR3 region has the DNA TGTGCCAGCAGTCGACAGGGGAAGAGCACAGATACGCAGTATTTT.

This clone has only a few counts. The chain joins TRBV30 to TRBJ1-5; possibly TRBD1 for D (6 bases). Germline assignment: CDR1 GTSNPN and CDR2 SVGIG (reference sequence). The CDR3 has 12 residues. V lost 4 bases, J lost 2 bases, and 6 bases lay in between. The CDR3 sequence: CAWNRGNQPQHF. The CDR3 nucleotides are TGTGCCTGGAACAGGGGCAATCAGCCCCAGCATTTT.

This rearrangement joins TRBV2 to TRBJ2-3; the D is unclear. The germline CDR1 and CDR2 sequences are SNHLY and FYNNEI. The CDR3 covers 12 residues. Trimming shortened V by 6 bases and J by 5 bases, and 9 bases separated the two germline ends. CDR3: CASRAGGDTQYF. The CDR3 DNA sequence: TGTGCCAGCAGGGCAGGTGGAGATACGCAGTATTTT. Supplemented by reference TRBV2 and TRBJ2-3, the full variable domain reads EPEVTQTPSHQVTQMGQEVILRCVPISNHLYFYWYRQILGQKVEFLVSFYNNEISEKSEIFDDQFSVERPDGSNFTLKIRSTKLEDSAMYFCASRAGGDTQYFGPGTRLTVL.